Listed below are T cell receptor beta chains from one sample, sequenced in a study of PD-L1 blockade in urothelial cancer. Measured with immunoSEQ multiplex PCR; TCRdb has only the in-frame clones, and not every one. The sample includes 70,000 to 75,000 clones, approximately 91% seen only once; the top ten take 3.4%. This material consisted of PBMCs, taken around atezolizumab (anti-PD-L1) treatment. These receptors all come from a man in his 60s with urothelial cancer. The CDR3 runs from the conserved cysteine through the conserved F or W. The order of the fields is J gene, clone size, D gene, V gene, CDR3 DNA, CDR3 protein. A D gene is named only where the DNA matches it firmly. Where a row states a size, it is once, few, many or the class of an expanded clone; other rows omit it.

j_call: TRBJ2-7
clone_size: -
d_call: -
v_call: TRBV18
cdr3_nt: TGTGCCAGCTCACCAGGTAGATCCTACGAGCAGTACTTC
cdr3_aa: CASSPGRSYEQYF

j_call: TRBJ2-1
clone_size: -
d_call: TRBD2
v_call: TRBV19
cdr3_nt: TGTGCCAGTAGTATAAGCGGGGGGGCAATTGATGAGCAGTTCTTC
cdr3_aa: CASSISGGAIDEQFF

j_call: TRBJ2-2
clone_size: -
d_call: TRBD2
v_call: TRBV4-2
cdr3_nt: TGTGCCAGCAGCCCTACTAGCGGGGCCAACACCGGGGAGCTGTTTTTT
cdr3_aa: CASSPTSGANTGELFF

j_call: TRBJ2-1
clone_size: -
d_call: -
v_call: TRBV27
cdr3_nt: TGTGCCAGCAGTCCTCGACAGGCGGGTAACAATGAGCAGTTCTTC
cdr3_aa: CASSPRQAGNNEQFF

j_call: TRBJ2-1
clone_size: -
d_call: TRBD1
v_call: TRBV6-4
cdr3_nt: TGTGCCAGCAGTGGGACAGGGGACTACAATGAGCAGTTCTTC
cdr3_aa: CASSGTGDYNEQFF

j_call: TRBJ1-6
clone_size: -
d_call: -
v_call: TRBV5-4
cdr3_nt: TGTGCCAGCAGCCCACCCCCCGGGAGCTCCTATAATTCACCCCTCCACTTT
cdr3_aa: CASSPPPGSSYNSPLHF

j_call: TRBJ1-1
clone_size: -
d_call: TRBD1
v_call: TRBV2
cdr3_nt: TGTGCCAGCAAGAAGACAGGGGGCAAAACTGAAGCTTTCTTT
cdr3_aa: CASKKTGGKTEAFF

j_call: TRBJ2-4
clone_size: -
d_call: TRBD1
v_call: TRBV28
cdr3_nt: TGTGCCAGCAGCTACAACAGGGGGCTGATGGGGAACATTCAGTACTTC
cdr3_aa: CASSYNRGLMGNIQYF

j_call: TRBJ1-1
clone_size: -
d_call: TRBD1
v_call: TRBV7-2
cdr3_nt: TGTGCCAGCAGCCGCCCAATCAGGGGGACTGAAGCTTTCTTT
cdr3_aa: CASSRPIRGTEAFF

j_call: TRBJ1-5
clone_size: once
d_call: TRBD1
v_call: TRBV5-6
cdr3_nt: TGTGCCAGCAGCTTGGAGGGACAGGGTTTCAATCAGCCCCAGCATTTT
cdr3_aa: CASSLEGQGFNQPQHF

j_call: TRBJ2-7
clone_size: once
d_call: TRBD1
v_call: TRBV6-5
cdr3_nt: TGTGCCAGCAGCCCCCGGGACAGGGGGCTCTACGAGCAGTACTTC
cdr3_aa: CASSPRDRGLYEQYF

j_call: TRBJ2-5
clone_size: -
d_call: -
v_call: TRBV4-1
cdr3_nt: TGCGCCAGCAGTCGAAACGAGGACTTTCAAGAGACCCAGTACTTC
cdr3_aa: CASSRNEDFQETQYF

j_call: TRBJ2-3
clone_size: -
d_call: TRBD2
v_call: TRBV27
cdr3_nt: TGTGCCAGCAGGACTAGCACTCGGGAGTATTTT
cdr3_aa: CASRTSTREYF

j_call: TRBJ1-5
clone_size: -
d_call: -
v_call: TRBV10-3
cdr3_nt: TGTGCCATCAGTGAGGGAGGGCTCGGGGAGCCCCAGCATTTT
cdr3_aa: CAISEGGLGEPQHF

j_call: TRBJ2-1
clone_size: -
d_call: -
v_call: TRBV10-3
cdr3_nt: TGTGCCATCAGTGAGTCGATGGGACTCTCCAATGAGCAGTTCTTC
cdr3_aa: CAISESMGLSNEQFF

j_call: TRBJ2-1
clone_size: -
d_call: -
v_call: TRBV20-1
cdr3_nt: TGCAGTGCTAGACTAGATCGAGAGCAGTTCTTC
cdr3_aa: CSARLDREQFF

j_call: TRBJ1-5
clone_size: -
d_call: -
v_call: TRBV28
cdr3_nt: TGTGCCAGCAGTTCTCCGAGCGGGGGCGGTGGCAATCAGCCCCAGCATTTT
cdr3_aa: CASSSPSGGGGNQPQHF

j_call: TRBJ2-5
clone_size: -
d_call: TRBD2
v_call: TRBV2
cdr3_nt: TGTGCCAGCAGGGCGACTAGCGGACAAGAGACCCAGTACTTC
cdr3_aa: CASRATSGQETQYF

j_call: TRBJ2-5
clone_size: once
d_call: -
v_call: TRBV6-5
cdr3_nt: TGTGCCAGCAGTTACCAGGAAAGGGAGACCCAGTACTTC
cdr3_aa: CASSYQERETQYF

j_call: TRBJ1-4
clone_size: -
d_call: -
v_call: TRBV2
cdr3_nt: TGTGCCAGCAGAACGAGGACTGGGGTTGGGGAAAAACTGTTTTTT
cdr3_aa: CASRTRTGVGEKLFF

j_call: TRBJ2-3
clone_size: -
d_call: -
v_call: TRBV27
cdr3_nt: TGTGCCAGCAGTTTTCGAGAGGCAGATACGCAGTATTTT
cdr3_aa: CASSFREADTQYF

j_call: TRBJ2-1
clone_size: -
d_call: TRBD1
v_call: TRBV7-2
cdr3_nt: TGTGCCAGCAGTTCCGGGGACAGGAGATTCAATGAGCAGTTCTTC
cdr3_aa: CASSSGDRRFNEQFF

j_call: TRBJ1-2
clone_size: -
d_call: -
v_call: TRBV5-6
cdr3_nt: TGTGCCAGCAGCTACGGGACAATTAACTATGGCTACACCTTC
cdr3_aa: CASSYGTINYGYTF

j_call: TRBJ2-5
clone_size: -
d_call: -
v_call: TRBV5-6
cdr3_nt: TGTGCCAGCAGCTTGGTCCCTCCGTCCCAAGAGACCCAGTACTTC
cdr3_aa: CASSLVPPSQETQYF

j_call: TRBJ1-3
clone_size: -
d_call: -
v_call: TRBV2
cdr3_nt: TGTGCCAGCAGTGAACCCTTGACAAATCCTGGAAACACCATATATTTT
cdr3_aa: CASSEPLTNPGNTIYF

j_call: TRBJ2-7
clone_size: -
d_call: TRBD2
v_call: TRBV5-1
cdr3_nt: TGCGCCAGCAGCTTTTCTAGCGGAGTGGGATCCTACGAGCAGTACTTC
cdr3_aa: CASSFSSGVGSYEQYF

j_call: TRBJ1-6
clone_size: -
d_call: -
v_call: TRBV11-1
cdr3_nt: TGTGCCAGCAGCAGGACTGGAAATAATTCACCCCTCCACTTT
cdr3_aa: CASSRTGNNSPLHF

j_call: TRBJ2-7
clone_size: -
d_call: -
v_call: TRBV28
cdr3_nt: TGTGCCAGCAGCAGGAAAGGGGTCTACGAGCAGTACTTC
cdr3_aa: CASSRKGVYEQYF

j_call: TRBJ2-7
clone_size: -
d_call: TRBD2
v_call: TRBV7-9
cdr3_nt: TGTGCCAGCAGCCCCGGGAGGGATCAGCAGTACTTC
cdr3_aa: CASSPGRDQQYF

j_call: TRBJ2-1
clone_size: -
d_call: TRBD2
v_call: TRBV7-9
cdr3_nt: TGTGCCAGCAGCTTCCCCGCCTCCGGGACTAGCGGGGGGGGAAATGAGCAGTTCTTC
cdr3_aa: CASSFPASGTSGGGNEQFF

j_call: TRBJ2-2
clone_size: -
d_call: -
v_call: TRBV6-1
cdr3_nt: TGTGCCAGCAGCCCCACTTTCACCGGGGAGCTGTTTTTT
cdr3_aa: CASSPTFTGELFF

j_call: TRBJ1-1
clone_size: -
d_call: -
v_call: TRBV30
cdr3_nt: TGTGCCTGGAGTGTACTACCTAACACTGAAGCTTTCTTT
cdr3_aa: CAWSVLPNTEAFF

j_call: TRBJ2-2
clone_size: -
d_call: -
v_call: TRBV7-9
cdr3_nt: TGTGCCAGCAGCACATACACCGGGGAGCTGTTTTTT
cdr3_aa: CASSTYTGELFF

j_call: TRBJ1-6
clone_size: -
d_call: TRBD1
v_call: TRBV19
cdr3_nt: TGTGCCAGTAGTATGCGAGGACAGGGACGTAATTCACCCCTCCACTTT
cdr3_aa: CASSMRGQGRNSPLHF

j_call: TRBJ2-4
clone_size: -
d_call: TRBD1
v_call: TRBV28
cdr3_nt: TGTGCCAGCAGCACGTTTTGGACAGGGGGCTTCGAAGGGGGGGTAGCCAAAAACATTCAGTACTTC
cdr3_aa: CASSTFWTGGFEGGVAKNIQYF

j_call: TRBJ1-6
clone_size: -
d_call: -
v_call: TRBV21-1
cdr3_nt: TGTGCCAGCAGAAAACACCCACGAACGGACAGGGATAATTCACCCCTCCACTTT
cdr3_aa: CASRKHPRTDRDNSPLHF

j_call: TRBJ2-1
clone_size: -
d_call: TRBD2
v_call: TRBV9
cdr3_nt: TGTGCCAGCAGCGTAGAAGAAGCGGGAGGACTTGAGCAGTTCTTC
cdr3_aa: CASSVEEAGGLEQFF

j_call: TRBJ1-3
clone_size: -
d_call: -
v_call: TRBV4-3
cdr3_nt: TGCGCCAGCAGCCAAACTTTTAGCTCTGGAAACACCATATATTTT
cdr3_aa: CASSQTFSSGNTIYF

j_call: TRBJ1-6
clone_size: -
d_call: TRBD1
v_call: TRBV10-1
cdr3_nt: TGCGCCAGCAGTGACAGGACAGGCTATAATTCACCCCTCCACTTT
cdr3_aa: CASSDRTGYNSPLHF

j_call: TRBJ2-1
clone_size: -
d_call: TRBD1
v_call: TRBV5-1
cdr3_nt: TGCGCCAGCAGCGGGACAGGGGTTTGGGATGAGCAGTTCTTC
cdr3_aa: CASSGTGVWDEQFF

j_call: TRBJ1-3
clone_size: -
d_call: -
v_call: TRBV9
cdr3_nt: TGTGCCAGCAGCGTAGGTCGTACTCCCGACACCATATATTTT
cdr3_aa: CASSVGRTPDTIYF

j_call: TRBJ1-4
clone_size: once
d_call: -
v_call: TRBV7-2
cdr3_nt: TGTGCCAGCAGCTCACAGTTTAATGAAAAACTGTTTTTT
cdr3_aa: CASSSQFNEKLFF

j_call: TRBJ1-2
clone_size: -
d_call: -
v_call: TRBV19
cdr3_nt: TGTGCCAGTACCCGACAGGAAACCCTTAACTATGGCTACACCTTC
cdr3_aa: CASTRQETLNYGYTF

j_call: TRBJ2-1
clone_size: -
d_call: -
v_call: TRBV7-2
cdr3_nt: TGTGCCAGCAGCTTCGCGCCGACGGGGGATGAGCAGTTCTTC
cdr3_aa: CASSFAPTGDEQFF

j_call: TRBJ2-5
clone_size: -
d_call: -
v_call: TRBV27
cdr3_nt: TGTGCCAGCAGTGTCCCGGGTCTCCAAGAGACCCAGTACTTC
cdr3_aa: CASSVPGLQETQYF

j_call: TRBJ1-3
clone_size: -
d_call: TRBD1
v_call: TRBV30
cdr3_nt: TGTGCCTGGAGCATGCAGGGGGTGACAAACACCATATATTTT
cdr3_aa: CAWSMQGVTNTIYF

j_call: TRBJ1-2
clone_size: once
d_call: TRBD1
v_call: TRBV7-3
cdr3_nt: TGTGCCAGCAGCTTGAGACAGGGAAATGGCTACACCTTC
cdr3_aa: CASSLRQGNGYTF

j_call: TRBJ1-2
clone_size: -
d_call: -
v_call: TRBV30
cdr3_nt: TGTGCCTGGAGTGGGGGGCTGGACTATGGCTACACCTTC
cdr3_aa: CAWSGGLDYGYTF

j_call: TRBJ1-6
clone_size: -
d_call: TRBD1
v_call: TRBV30
cdr3_nt: TGTGCCTGGAGGGTATGGGGACAGTATAATTCACCCCTCCACTTT
cdr3_aa: CAWRVWGQYNSPLHF

j_call: TRBJ1-2
clone_size: -
d_call: -
v_call: TRBV7-9
cdr3_nt: TGTGCCAGCAGCACCCAGGGCCCTAACTATGGCTACACCTTC
cdr3_aa: CASSTQGPNYGYTF

j_call: TRBJ2-7
clone_size: -
d_call: -
v_call: TRBV5-1
cdr3_nt: TGCGCCAGCAGCACCGGGACTGACGCCTACGAGCAGTACTTC
cdr3_aa: CASSTGTDAYEQYF

j_call: TRBJ2-7
clone_size: once
d_call: TRBD1
v_call: TRBV28
cdr3_nt: TGTGCCAGCAGTTTAGCGGGACAGGGGGATCGCGAGCAGTACTTC
cdr3_aa: CASSLAGQGDREQYF

j_call: TRBJ2-1
clone_size: -
d_call: TRBD1
v_call: TRBV25-1
cdr3_nt: TGTGCCAGCAGTGAATCCCTGGGGAGGGGACAGGGGGCCCGTGAGCAGTTCTTC
cdr3_aa: CASSESLGRGQGAREQFF

j_call: TRBJ2-1
clone_size: -
d_call: TRBD2
v_call: TRBV15
cdr3_nt: TGTGCCACCAGCAGAGTGGTGTCTAGCGGCGAGAATGAGCAGTTCTTC
cdr3_aa: CATSRVVSSGENEQFF

j_call: TRBJ2-7
clone_size: once
d_call: -
v_call: TRBV5-5
cdr3_nt: TGTGCCAGCGGGCCCGACATCGGGGGTGGTGGTTCGGGGGAGCAGTACTTC
cdr3_aa: CASGPDIGGGGSGEQYF

j_call: TRBJ2-1
clone_size: -
d_call: -
v_call: TRBV7-3
cdr3_nt: TGTGCCAGCAGCCAGCCCCCTAGATACAATGAGCAGTTCTTC
cdr3_aa: CASSQPPRYNEQFF

j_call: TRBJ2-7
clone_size: -
d_call: TRBD2
v_call: TRBV28
cdr3_nt: TGTGCCAGCAGGCCGGGACTAGCGGGAGGGTCCTACGAGCAGTACTTC
cdr3_aa: CASRPGLAGGSYEQYF